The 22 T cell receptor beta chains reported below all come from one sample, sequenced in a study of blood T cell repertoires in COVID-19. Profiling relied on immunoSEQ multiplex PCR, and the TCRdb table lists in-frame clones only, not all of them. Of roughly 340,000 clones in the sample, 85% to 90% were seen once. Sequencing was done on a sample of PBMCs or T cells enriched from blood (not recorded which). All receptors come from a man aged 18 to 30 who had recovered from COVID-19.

Here the CDR3 reads CASHRAGANVLTF. DNA of the CDR3: TGTGCCTCCCACAGGGCTGGGGCCAACGTCCTGACTTTC. The V call is TRBV19, the J call TRBJ2-6; a possible D gene is TRBD1 (6 bases). Germline CDR1 and CDR2: LNHDA and SQIVND (reference sequence). V was pared by 11 bases and J by 2 bases, with 10 bases between. The CDR3 covers 13 residues.

The CDR3 region has the DNA TGTGCCAGCAGTGCCGTAGCACAGGGCACTGAAGCTTTCTTT. It is translated as CASSAVAQGTEAFF. The chain is built from TRBV6-6 and TRBJ1-1, with a weak D call TRBD1 (6 bases). Germline V lookup: CDR1 MNHNY, CDR2 SVGAGI (reference sequence). This CDR3 has 14 amino acids. With 5 bases removed from V and 4 bases from J, the gap between germline ends came to 14 bases.

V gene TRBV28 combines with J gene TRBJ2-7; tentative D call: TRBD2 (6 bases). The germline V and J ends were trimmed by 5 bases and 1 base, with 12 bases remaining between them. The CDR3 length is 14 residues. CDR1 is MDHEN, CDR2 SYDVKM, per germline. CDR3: CASSTGLHSYEQYF. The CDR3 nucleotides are TGTGCCAGCAGTACGGGACTGCATTCCTACGAGCAGTACTTC.

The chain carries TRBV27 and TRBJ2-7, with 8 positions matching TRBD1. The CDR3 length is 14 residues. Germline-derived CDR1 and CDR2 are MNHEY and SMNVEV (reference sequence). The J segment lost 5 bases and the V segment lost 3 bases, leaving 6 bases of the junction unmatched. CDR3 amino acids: CASSFWTGSNEQYF. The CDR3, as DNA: TGTGCCAGCAGTTTTTGGACAGGGTCCAACGAGCAGTACTTC.

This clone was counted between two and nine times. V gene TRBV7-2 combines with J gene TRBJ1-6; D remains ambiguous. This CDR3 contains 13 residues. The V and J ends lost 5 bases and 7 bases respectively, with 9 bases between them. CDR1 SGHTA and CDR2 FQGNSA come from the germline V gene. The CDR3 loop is CASSPVQNSPLHF. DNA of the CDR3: TGTGCCAGCAGCCCCGTACAGAATTCACCCCTCCACTTT.

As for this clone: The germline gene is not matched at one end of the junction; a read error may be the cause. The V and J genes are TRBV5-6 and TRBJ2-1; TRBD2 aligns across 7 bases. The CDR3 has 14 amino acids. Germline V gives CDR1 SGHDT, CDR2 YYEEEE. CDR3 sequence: CASSLGASGASRLF. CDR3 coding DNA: TGTGCCAGCAGCTTGGGGGCTAGCGGAGCCTCCCGGCTCTTC.

DNA of the CDR3: TGTGCCAGCAGCGTAGTTGGGACAGCTGAAGCTTTCTTT. Its translation is CASSVVGTAEAFF. The rearrangement uses TRBV9 and TRBJ1-1, with TRBD1 identical over 7 bases. Germline assignment: CDR1 SGDLS and CDR2 YYNGEE. The V and J ends lost 0 bases and 6 bases, in that order; junction bases with no gene match: 2. The CDR3 has 13 residues.

The CDR3 here is CASSQASGIDYEQYF. CDR3 sequence (DNA): TGTGCCAGCAGCCAAGCGTCCGGGATAGATTACGAGCAGTACTTC. The rearrangement uses TRBV4-2 and TRBJ2-7, with a weak D call TRBD2 (5 bases). The germline CDR1 and CDR2 sequences are LGHNA and YNFKEQ. CDR3 length equals 15 residues. V was clipped by 1 base and J by 4 bases, with 14 bases between them.

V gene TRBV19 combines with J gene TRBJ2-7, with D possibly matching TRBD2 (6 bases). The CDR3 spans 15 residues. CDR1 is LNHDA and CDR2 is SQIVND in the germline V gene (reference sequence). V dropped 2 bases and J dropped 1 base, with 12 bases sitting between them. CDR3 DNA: TGTGCCAGTAGTATAATCTGGGGGGAATCCTACGAGCAGTACTTC. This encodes CASSIIWGESYEQYF.

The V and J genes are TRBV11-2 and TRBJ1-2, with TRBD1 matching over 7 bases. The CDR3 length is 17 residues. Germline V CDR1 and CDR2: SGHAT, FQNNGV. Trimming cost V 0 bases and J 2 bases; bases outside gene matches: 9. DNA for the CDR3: TGTGCCAGCAGCTTAGAGCGAAGCACAGGGGTGAACTATGGCTACACCTTC. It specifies CASSLERSTGVNYGYTF.

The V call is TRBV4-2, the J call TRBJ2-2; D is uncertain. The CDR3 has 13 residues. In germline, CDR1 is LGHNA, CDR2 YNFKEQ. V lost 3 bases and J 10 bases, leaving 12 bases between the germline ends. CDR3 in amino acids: CASSHPHAAELFF. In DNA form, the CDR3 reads TGTGCCAGCAGCCACCCCCACGCGGCGGAGCTGTTTTTT.

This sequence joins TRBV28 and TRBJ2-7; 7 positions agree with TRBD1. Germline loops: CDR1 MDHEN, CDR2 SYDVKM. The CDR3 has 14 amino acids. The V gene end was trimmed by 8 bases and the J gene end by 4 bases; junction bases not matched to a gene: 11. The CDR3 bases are TGTGCCAGCCAGGGGCCAAGGGGGCCATACGAGCAGTACTTC. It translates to CASQGPRGPYEQYF.

Written as DNA, the CDR3 is TGTGCCAGCAGTTTTCGACAGGGACAAACATATGGCTACACCTTC. It translates to CASSFRQGQTYGYTF. The V and J genes are TRBV6-5 and TRBJ1-2, with 7 bases aligning to TRBD1. V gave up 4 bases and J gave up 5 bases; unmatched junction bases: 10. The CDR3 consists of 15 residues. Germline V lookup: CDR1 MNHEY, CDR2 SVGAGI.

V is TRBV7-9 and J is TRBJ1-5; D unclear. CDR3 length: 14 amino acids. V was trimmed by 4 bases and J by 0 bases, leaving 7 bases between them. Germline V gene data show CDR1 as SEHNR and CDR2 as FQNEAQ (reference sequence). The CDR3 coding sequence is TGTGCCAGCAGCTCGAGTCTTAGCAATCAGCCCCAGCATTTT. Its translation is CASSSSLSNQPQHF.

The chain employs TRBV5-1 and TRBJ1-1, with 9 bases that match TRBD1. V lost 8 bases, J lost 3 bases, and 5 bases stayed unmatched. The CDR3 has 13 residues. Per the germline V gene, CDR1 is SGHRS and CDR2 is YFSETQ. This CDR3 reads CASRTGEDTEAFF. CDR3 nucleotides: TGCGCCAGTCGGACAGGGGAGGACACTGAAGCTTTCTTT.

CDR3 amino acids: CASSPGRATEAFF. CDR3 in DNA: TGTGCCAGCTCACCTGGGCGGGCGACTGAAGCTTTCTTT. The chain links TRBV18 to TRBJ1-1; D is unclear. The V gene's germline CDR1 is KGHSH and CDR2 LQKENI. This CDR3 has 13 residues. Trimming pared 3 bases from V and 5 bases from J, leaving 10 bases between. The full variable domain, its missing parts supplied by reference TRBV18 and TRBJ1-1, is NAGVMQNPRHLVRRRGQEARLRCSPMKGHSHVYWYRQLPEEGLKFMVYLQKENIIDESGMPKERFSAEFPKEGPSILRIQQVVRGDSAAYFCASSPGRATEAFFGQGTRLTVV.

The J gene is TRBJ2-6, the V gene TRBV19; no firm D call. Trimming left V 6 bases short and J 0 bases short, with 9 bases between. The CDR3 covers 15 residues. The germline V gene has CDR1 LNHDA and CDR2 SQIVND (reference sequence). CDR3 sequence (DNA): TGTGCCAGTAGAGATTACACCTCTGGGGCCAACGTCCTGACTTTC. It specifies CASRDYTSGANVLTF.

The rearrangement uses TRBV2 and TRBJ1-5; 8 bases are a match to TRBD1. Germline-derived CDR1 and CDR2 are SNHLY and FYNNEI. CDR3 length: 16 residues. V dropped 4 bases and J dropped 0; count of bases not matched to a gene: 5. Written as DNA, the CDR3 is TGTGCCAGCAGTGCCAGGGGGCCGGATAGCAATCAGCCCCAGCATTTT. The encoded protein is CASSARGPDSNQPQHF.

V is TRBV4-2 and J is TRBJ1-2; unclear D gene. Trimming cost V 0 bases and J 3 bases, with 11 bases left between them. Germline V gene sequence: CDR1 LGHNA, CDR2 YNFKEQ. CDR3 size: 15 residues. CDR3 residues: CASSQELQDYYGYTF. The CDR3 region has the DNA TGTGCCAGCAGCCAAGAATTGCAGGACTACTATGGCTACACCTTC.

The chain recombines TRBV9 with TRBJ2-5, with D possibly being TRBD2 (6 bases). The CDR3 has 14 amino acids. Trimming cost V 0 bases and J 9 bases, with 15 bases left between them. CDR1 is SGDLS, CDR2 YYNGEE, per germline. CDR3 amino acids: CASSVDAGKEAQYF. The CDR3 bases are TGTGCCAGCAGCGTAGACGCGGGGAAGGAGGCCCAGTACTTC.

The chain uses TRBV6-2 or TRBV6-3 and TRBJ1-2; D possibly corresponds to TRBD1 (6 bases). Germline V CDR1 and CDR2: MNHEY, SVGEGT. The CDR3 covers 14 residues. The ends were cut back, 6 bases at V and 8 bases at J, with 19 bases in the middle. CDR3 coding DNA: TGTGCCAGCAGCACCGGGACATCGACGCGAGGCTACACCTTC. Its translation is CASSTGTSTRGYTF.

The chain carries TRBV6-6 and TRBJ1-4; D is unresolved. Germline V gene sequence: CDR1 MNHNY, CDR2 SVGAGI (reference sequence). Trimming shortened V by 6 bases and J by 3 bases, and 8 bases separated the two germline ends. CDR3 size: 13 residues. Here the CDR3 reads CASRIQSNEKLFF. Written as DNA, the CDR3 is TGTGCCAGCAGGATACAGTCTAATGAAAAACTGTTTTTT.